A selection of T cell receptor beta chains follows, all from one sample in a study of T-cell reconstitution after alpha-beta-depleted transplantation in children. TCRdb recomputed calls from the PCR reads with MiXCR, one row per CDR3 protein. Of roughly 570,000 distinct CDR3 sequences listed, roughly 27% are singletons. The source material was PBMCs, sampled before TCRalphabeta/CD19-depleted stem cell transplant. The receptors stem from a boy under three years old with Wiskott-Aldrich syndrome, due to receive a stem cell transplant. The CDR3 runs from the conserved cysteine through the conserved F or W. The D gene is left open where the match is weak. The size entry is marked missing in some rows and otherwise reads once, few, many or a size class.

clone_size j_call d_call v_call cdr3_aa cdr3_nt
few TRBJ2-1 - TRBV7-6 CASSPGPSRREQFF TGTGCCAGCAGCCCCGGCCCTTCAAGGCGTGAGCAGTTCTTC
few TRBJ2-1 TRBD2 TRBV28 CASSSTSGTSYNEQFF TGTGCCAGCAGTTCGACTAGCGGGACCTCCTACAATGAGCAGTTCTTC
once TRBJ2-7 TRBD2 TRBV5-1 CASSLPGLANLEQYF TGCGCCAGCAGCTTACCGGGACTAGCGAACCTCGAGCAGTACTTC
- TRBJ2-5 - TRBV15 CATSISLWAAEETQYF TGTGCCACCAGCATCTCCCTTTGGGCCGCCGAAGAGACCCAGTACTTC
- TRBJ2-2 TRBD1 TRBV9 CASSITTGWGTGELFF TGTGCCAGCAGCATAACGACAGGGTGGGGCACCGGGGAGCTGTTTTTT
few TRBJ1-3 - TRBV5-6 CASSFNTIGNTIYF TGTGCCAGCAGCTTTAACACTATCGGAAACACCATATATTTT
few TRBJ1-6 - TRBV20-1 CSARPGISNSPLHF TGCAGTGCTAGGCCCGGGATCTCCAATTCACCCCTCCACTTT
few TRBJ2-1 - TRBV15 CATSSTAPWHEQFF TGTGCCACCAGCAGTACTGCCCCCTGGCATGAGCAGTTCTTC
- TRBJ1-2 - TRBV7-2 CASSLDQPTHGYTF TGTGCCAGCAGCTTAGACCAACCGACCCATGGCTACACCTTC
- TRBJ2-3 - TRBV6-1 CASTKNRASDTQYF TGTGCCAGCACGAAAAACAGGGCCTCAGATACGCAGTATTTT
- TRBJ2-7 TRBD2 TRBV6-1 CASRAGTSGRSSYEQYF TGTGCCAGCAGAGCCGGGACTAGCGGGAGGAGCTCCTACGAGCAGTACTTC
few TRBJ2-2 - TRBV11-2 CASAWPEAPHPGELFF TGTGCCAGCGCCTGGCCTGAGGCTCCACATCCCGGGGAGCTGTTTTTT
many TRBJ2-7 - TRBV19 CASSSGDSSYEQYF TGTGCCAGTAGTAGCGGGGACAGCTCCTACGAGCAGTACTTC
once TRBJ2-1 TRBD2 TRBV6-2/TRBV6-3 CASSHSGYYNEQFF TGTGCCAGCAGCCATAGCGGGTACTACAATGAGCAGTTCTTC
- TRBJ1-2 - TRBV9 CASSVGATSDYGYTF TGTGCCAGCAGCGTAGGAGCTACTTCTGACTATGGCTACACCTTC
- TRBJ1-1 TRBD1 TRBV6-5 CASSYGTGGVSTEAFF TGTGCCAGCAGTTACGGTACAGGGGGGGTGAGCACTGAAGCTTTCTTT
- TRBJ2-2 TRBD2 TRBV6-1 CASRGSGRAIGELFF TGTGCCAGCAGAGGGAGCGGGAGGGCCATCGGGGAGCTGTTTTTT
few TRBJ1-5 - TRBV20-1 CSAAWPGTHFSNQPQHF TGCAGTGCTGCCTGGCCCGGGACACACTTTAGCAATCAGCCCCAGCATTTT
few TRBJ2-1 - TRBV12-3/TRBV12-4 CASSMPGLANEQFF TGTGCCAGCAGTATGCCGGGACTGGCCAATGAGCAGTTCTTC
few TRBJ2-5 TRBD2 TRBV5-1 CASSSSSGKETQYF TGCGCCAGCAGCTCCTCTAGCGGAAAAGAGACCCAGTACTTC
- TRBJ2-7 TRBD1 TRBV5-1 CASMPGTGSYEQYF TGCGCCAGCATGCCCGGGACAGGGTCCTACGAGCAGTACTTC
- TRBJ2-5 - TRBV20-1 CSARDIRGAQETQYF TGCAGTGCTAGAGATATTAGAGGGGCCCAAGAGACCCAGTACTTC
- TRBJ2-7 - TRBV20-1 CSARDVGAGDYEQYF TGCAGTGCTAGAGATGTGGGGGCCGGGGACTACGAGCAGTACTTC
- TRBJ2-2 - TRBV12-3/TRBV12-4 CASSSARVTGELFF TGTGCCAGCAGTTCCGCTAGGGTTACCGGGGAGCTGTTTTTT
- TRBJ2-5 TRBD2 TRBV24-1 CATSETTSGREETQYF TGTGCCACCAGTGAGACGACTAGCGGGAGGGAAGAGACCCAGTACTTC
- TRBJ2-7 - TRBV29-1 CSVEVVNEQYF TGCAGCGTTGAAGTGGTCAACGAGCAGTACTTC
few TRBJ1-6 - TRBV5-1 CASSTGSNSPLHF TGCGCCAGCAGCACAGGGAGTAATTCACCCCTCCACTTT
few TRBJ1-6 TRBD1 TRBV11-2 CASSSRQGGTPLHF TGTGCCAGCAGCTCTAGACAGGGGGGGACACCCCTCCACTTT
- TRBJ1-5 - TRBV12-3/TRBV12-4 CASSFSQVANQPQHF TGTGCCAGCAGTTTTTCGCAGGTGGCCAATCAGCCCCAGCATTTT
- TRBJ1-1 TRBD1 TRBV10-3 CAISRDRDSSMNTEAFF TGTGCCATCAGTCGGGACAGGGACTCTTCCATGAACACTGAAGCTTTCTTT
- TRBJ1-6 TRBD1 TRBV12-3/TRBV12-4 CASSRGTGGLNSPLHF TGTGCCAGCAGTCGTGGGACAGGGGGCTTAAATTCACCCCTCCACTTT
few TRBJ2-1 TRBD2 TRBV20-1 CSARVGTSGSTDEQFF TGCAGTGCTAGAGTCGGGACTAGCGGGAGCACTGATGAGCAGTTCTTC
many TRBJ2-7 TRBD1 TRBV5-1 CASSFGAGTAYEQYF TGCGCCAGCAGCTTCGGAGCCGGGACAGCCTACGAGCAGTACTTC
few TRBJ2-5 TRBD2 TRBV7-9 CASSSGLASQETQYF TGTGCCAGCAGTTCCGGACTAGCGAGCCAAGAGACCCAGTACTTC
- TRBJ2-5 - TRBV12-3/TRBV12-4 CASSPRGIVQETQYF TGTGCCAGCAGCCCCCGGGGTATTGTACAAGAGACCCAGTACTTC
- TRBJ1-1 - TRBV7-2 CASTLVGKRTNTEAFF TGTGCCAGCACCTTGGTGGGGAAACGGACGAACACTGAAGCTTTCTTT
few TRBJ2-2 TRBD2 TRBV10-3 CAISEREVNTGELFF TGTGCCATCAGTGAGCGGGAGGTGAACACCGGGGAGCTGTTTTTT
few TRBJ1-2 - TRBV7-2 CASSGFRLAYGYTF TGTGCCAGCAGCGGCTTTAGACTGGCCTATGGCTACACCTTC
once TRBJ1-5 TRBD1 TRBV20-1 CSARDRAAYSNQPQHF TGCAGTGCCCGGGACAGGGCCGCCTATAGCAATCAGCCCCAGCATTTT
- TRBJ1-3 TRBD1 TRBV7-9 CASRRTGGSGNTIYF TGTGCCAGCAGGCGGACAGGGGGCTCTGGAAACACCATATATTTT
few TRBJ1-1 - TRBV4-1 CASSPGRGGMNTEAFF TGCGCCAGCAGCCCCGGCCGAGGAGGGATGAACACTGAAGCTTTCTTT
- TRBJ2-7 - TRBV5-4 CASSFKGVNYEQYF TGTGCCAGCAGCTTCAAGGGGGTCAACTACGAGCAGTACTTC
- TRBJ1-5 TRBD1 TRBV27 CASSPGQNNQPQHF TGTGCCAGCAGTCCGGGACAGAATAATCAGCCCCAGCATTTT
once TRBJ2-7 - TRBV5-1 CASSRDGDPSSYEQYF TGCGCCAGCAGTAGGGACGGTGATCCTAGCTCCTACGAGCAGTACTTC
- TRBJ2-7 - TRBV5-1 CASTQGFGEQYF TGCGCCAGCACACAGGGATTTGGCGAGCAGTACTTC
few TRBJ2-7 - TRBV5-1 CASSFTPSSYEQYF TGCGCCAGCAGCTTCACTCCCAGCTCCTACGAGCAGTACTTC
- TRBJ2-5 - TRBV28 CASRRQYF TGTGCCAGCAGAAGGCAGTACTTC
- TRBJ1-2 - TRBV7-8 CASSLAFGGNYGYTF TGTGCCAGCAGCTTAGCCTTCGGAGGGAACTATGGCTACACCTTC
- TRBJ2-3 - TRBV20-1 CSAREGGPEDTQYF TGCAGTGCTAGAGAAGGTGGGCCGGAAGATACGCAGTATTTT
- TRBJ2-3 TRBD2 TRBV5-1 CASSGGLAGEADTQYF TGCGCCAGCAGCGGGGGACTAGCGGGAGAGGCAGATACGCAGTATTTT
- TRBJ1-5 - TRBV15 CATSRVRANQPQHF TGTGCCACCAGCAGAGTCAGAGCCAATCAGCCCCAGCATTTT
few TRBJ1-3 - TRBV7-9 CASSQHGRERDTIYF TGTGCCAGCAGCCAACACGGCAGGGAAAGGGACACCATATATTTT
few TRBJ2-1 - TRBV9 CASSVVGGREQFF TGTGCCAGCAGCGTAGTAGGAGGTCGGGAGCAGTTCTTC
- TRBJ2-7 TRBD2 TRBV5-1 CASSETSGGSSYEQYF TGCGCCAGCAGCGAAACTAGCGGAGGGAGCTCCTACGAGCAGTACTTC
once TRBJ2-2 - TRBV7-2 CASSPRTHTGELFF TGTGCCAGCAGCCCCAGGACTCACACCGGGGAGCTGTTTTTT